A single sample gave rise to the 7 T cell receptor beta chains below, sequenced in a study of CD8 T cells in Susac syndrome. Reverse transcription of roughly 0.5 to 1 ug RNA was performed with random hexamers. TCRdb re-derived calls from the immunoSEQ multiplex PCR reads in MiXCR, one entry per CDR3 protein. The sample shows roughly 200,000 distinct CDR3 sequences, more than 85% of them seen only once. Sequenced sample: CD4+ T cells from PBMCs. All receptors derive from a human donor with multiple sclerosis.

This chain uses TRBV5-1 with TRBJ2-1, with D possibly being TRBD1 (6 bases). This CDR3 region has 16 residues. Germline V gene lookup returns CDR1 SGHRS and CDR2 YFSETQ. V was pared by 2 bases and J by 3 bases, with 15 bases between. For the CDR3, the DNA is TGCGCCAGCAGCTTAGTAGCCACGGACAGCTACAATGAGCAGTTCTTC. Its translation is CASSLVATDSYNEQFF. Using reference TRBV5-1 and TRBJ2-1 for the parts outside the CDR3, the full variable domain is KAGVTQTPRYLIKTRGQQVTLSCSPISGHRSVSWYQQTPGQGLQFLFEYFSETQRNKGNFPGRFSGRQFSNSRSEMNVSTLELGDSALYLCASSLVATDSYNEQFFGPGTRLTVL.

The chain carries TRBV2 and TRBJ1-5; weak D call: TRBD1 (5 bases). Germline-derived CDR1 and CDR2 are SNHLY and FYNNEI. The CDR3 covers 16 residues. Trimming removed 2 bases at V and 3 bases at J, with 14 bases between. The CDR3 DNA follows: TGTGCCAGCAGTGAATTGGGGGGAGGGGTCAATCAGCCCCAGCATTTT. It specifies CASSELGGGVNQPQHF.

V gene TRBV3-1 combines with J gene TRBJ2-7, with no clear D. V was shortened by 1 base and J by 6 bases, with 10 bases between the two germline ends. The CDR3 spans 13 residues. Germline values: CDR1 LGHDT, CDR2 YNNKEL (reference sequence). The CDR3 is CASSQGHALEQYF. CDR3 coding DNA: TGTGCCAGCAGCCAAGGACATGCCCTCGAGCAGTACTTC.

The V and J genes are TRBV5-6 and TRBJ2-1, with unresolved D. This CDR3 is built from 14 residues. V was clipped by 1 base and J by 9 bases, with 14 bases between them. Germline V gene lookup returns CDR1 SGHDT and CDR2 YYEEEE. CDR3 loop: CASSLLVLPLEQFF. CDR3 nucleotide sequence: TGTGCCAGCAGCTTGCTTGTACTGCCTCTTGAGCAGTTCTTC.

V gene TRBV27 combines with J gene TRBJ1-2; no clear D. Germline CDR1 is MNHEY and CDR2 is SMNVEV (reference sequence). This CDR3 has 12 amino acids. V gave up 2 bases and J gave up 7 bases, with 8 bases separating them. CDR3 amino acids: CASSLRGSGYTF. As DNA, the CDR3 is TGTGCCAGCAGTTTAAGAGGGTCTGGCTACACCTTC.

This chain connects TRBV20-1 to TRBJ2-1; 10 bases align to TRBD1. V shed 3 bases, J shed 10 bases, and the junction held 9 bases outside the gene matches. Germline CDR1 is DFQATT and CDR2 is SNEGSKA (reference sequence). CDR3 length equals 14 residues. The CDR3 region is CSASLGQGTREQFF. DNA of the CDR3: TGCAGTGCTAGTCTGGGACAGGGGACAAGGGAGCAGTTCTTC.

Only one count was recorded for this clonotype. The V gene is TRBV20-1, the J gene TRBJ2-7, with 7 bases aligning to TRBD2. CDR3 size: 12 residues. The trim removed 3 bases at V and 6 bases at J, leaving 5 bases unmatched. CDR1 is DFQATT, CDR2 SNEGSKA, per germline (reference sequence). DNA of the CDR3: TGCAGTGCTAGGGGGAGGGTTTTCGAGCAGTACTTC. Residues: CSARGRVFEQYF.